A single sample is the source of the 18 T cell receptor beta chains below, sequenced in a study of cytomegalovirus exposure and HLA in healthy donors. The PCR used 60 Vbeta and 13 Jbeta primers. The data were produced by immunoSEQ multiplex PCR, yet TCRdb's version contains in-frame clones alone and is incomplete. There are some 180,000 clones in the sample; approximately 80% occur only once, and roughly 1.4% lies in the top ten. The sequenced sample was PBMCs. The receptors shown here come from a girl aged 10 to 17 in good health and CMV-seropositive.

This CDR3 reads CASSSGLSSYNEQFF. The CDR3 DNA reads TGTGCCAGTAGTAGCGGGCTTAGCTCCTACAATGAGCAGTTCTTC. The gene calls are TRBV19 and TRBJ2-1; D perhaps matches TRBD2 (5 bases). This CDR3 region has 15 residues. Per the germline V gene, CDR1 is LNHDA and CDR2 is SQIVND (reference sequence). V gave up 4 bases and J gave up 0 bases, with 10 bases separating them.

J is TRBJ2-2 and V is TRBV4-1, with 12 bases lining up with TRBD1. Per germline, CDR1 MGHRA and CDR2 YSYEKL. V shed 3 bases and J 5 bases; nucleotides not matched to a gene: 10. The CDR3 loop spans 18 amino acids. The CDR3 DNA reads TGCGCCAGCAGCCAGCCGCGGGACAGGGGGCGTCCGACCGGGGAGCTGTTTTTT. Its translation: CASSQPRDRGRPTGELFF.

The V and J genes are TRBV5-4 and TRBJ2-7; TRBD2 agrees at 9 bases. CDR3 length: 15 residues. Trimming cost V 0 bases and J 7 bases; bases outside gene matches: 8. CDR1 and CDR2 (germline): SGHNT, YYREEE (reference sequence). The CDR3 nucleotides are TGTGCCAGCAGCTTGGCGGTAGCGGGAGCGGGAGAGCAGTACTTC. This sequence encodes CASSLAVAGAGEQYF. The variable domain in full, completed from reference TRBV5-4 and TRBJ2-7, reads ETGVTQSPTHLIKTRGQQVTLRCSSQSGHNTVSWYQQALGQGPQFIFQYYREEENGRGNFPPRFSGLQFPNYSSELNVNALELDDSALYLCASSLAVAGAGEQYFGPGTRLTVT.

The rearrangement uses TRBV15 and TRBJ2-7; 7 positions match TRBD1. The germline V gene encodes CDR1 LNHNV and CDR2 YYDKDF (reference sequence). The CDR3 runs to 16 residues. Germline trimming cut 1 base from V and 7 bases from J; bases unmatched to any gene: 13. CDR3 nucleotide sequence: TGTGCCACCAGCAGAGTAAGGATAGGGGGCCGATTGGAGCAGTACTTC. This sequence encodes CATSRVRIGGRLEQYF.

For the CDR3, the DNA is TGTGCCAGCAGATTGGACAGGGCCAATGAGCAGTTCTTC. This gives the protein CASRLDRANEQFF. The chain joins TRBV6-5 to TRBJ2-1; TRBD1 aligns across 8 bases. The V gene's germline CDR1 is MNHEY and CDR2 SVGAGI. J gave up 6 bases and V 6 bases, and 4 bases lay outside the gene matches. The CDR3 contains 13 residues.

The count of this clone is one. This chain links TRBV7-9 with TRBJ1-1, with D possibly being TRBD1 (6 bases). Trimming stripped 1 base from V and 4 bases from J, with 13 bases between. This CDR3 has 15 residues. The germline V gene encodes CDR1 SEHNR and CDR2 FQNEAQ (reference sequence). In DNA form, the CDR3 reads TGTGCCAGCAGCTTAGAGGGACATGGAGGCACTGAAGCTTTCTTT. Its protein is CASSLEGHGGTEAFF.

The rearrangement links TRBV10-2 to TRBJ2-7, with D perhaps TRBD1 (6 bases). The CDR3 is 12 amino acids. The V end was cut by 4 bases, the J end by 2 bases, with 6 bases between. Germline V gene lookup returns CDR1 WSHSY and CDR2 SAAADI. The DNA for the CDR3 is TGCGCCAGCAGTGCAGGGGCCTACGAGCAGTACTTC. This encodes CASSAGAYEQYF.

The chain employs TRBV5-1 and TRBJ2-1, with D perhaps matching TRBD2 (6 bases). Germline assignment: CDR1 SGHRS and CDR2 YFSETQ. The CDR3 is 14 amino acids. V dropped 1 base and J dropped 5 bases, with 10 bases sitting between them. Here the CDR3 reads CASSLSAGHNEQFF. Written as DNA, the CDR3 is TGCGCCAGCAGCTTGTCGGCGGGGCACAATGAGCAGTTCTTC.

This CDR3 is CASSPTSGRGDTQYF. As DNA, the CDR3 is TGTGCCAGCAGTCCGACTAGCGGGAGGGGGGATACGCAGTATTTT. The chain employs TRBV27 and TRBJ2-3; 14 bases are shared with TRBD2. Germline CDR1 and CDR2: MNHEY and SMNVEV (reference sequence). Unmatched junction bases numbered 4, after V lost 5 bases and J lost 6 bases. CDR3 length: 15 amino acids.

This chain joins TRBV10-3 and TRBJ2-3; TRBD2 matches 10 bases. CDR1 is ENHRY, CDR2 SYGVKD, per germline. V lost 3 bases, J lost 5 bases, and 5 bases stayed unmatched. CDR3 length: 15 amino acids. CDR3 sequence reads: CAISDTSGMGDTQYF. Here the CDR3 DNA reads TGTGCCATCAGTGATACTAGCGGGATGGGAGATACGCAGTATTTT.

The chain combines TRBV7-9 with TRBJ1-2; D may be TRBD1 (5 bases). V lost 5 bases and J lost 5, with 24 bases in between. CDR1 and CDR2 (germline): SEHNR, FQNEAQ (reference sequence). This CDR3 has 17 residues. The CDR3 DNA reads TGTGCCAGCAGCCCTGGGGCAGGGTTGGGCTTTGGGTATGGCTACACCTTC. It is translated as CASSPGAGLGFGYGYTF.

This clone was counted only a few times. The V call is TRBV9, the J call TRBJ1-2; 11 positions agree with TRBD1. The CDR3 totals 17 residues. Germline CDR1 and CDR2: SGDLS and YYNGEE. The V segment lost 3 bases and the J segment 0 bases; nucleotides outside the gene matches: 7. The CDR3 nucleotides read TGTGCCAGCAGCGACCGGACAGGGGGCCTTCCTAACTATGGCTACACCTTC. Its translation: CASSDRTGGLPNYGYTF.

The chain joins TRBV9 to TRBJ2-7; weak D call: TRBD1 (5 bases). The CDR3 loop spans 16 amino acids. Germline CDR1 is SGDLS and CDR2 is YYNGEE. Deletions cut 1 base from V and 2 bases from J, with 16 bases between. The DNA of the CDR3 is TGTGCCAGCAGCGTAAGGCGGCAGGGTAGACCCTACGAGCAGTACTTC. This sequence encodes CASSVRRQGRPYEQYF.

The DNA for the CDR3 is TGTGCCAGCTCACCACCGTCCGGGTCTGCTGAAGCTTTCTTT. Translated: CASSPPSGSAEAFF. The chain links TRBV18 to TRBJ1-1; D remains ambiguous. The germline V and J ends were trimmed by 0 bases and 6 bases, with 11 bases remaining between them. Germline CDR1 and CDR2: KGHSH and LQKENI. There are 14 residues in the CDR3.

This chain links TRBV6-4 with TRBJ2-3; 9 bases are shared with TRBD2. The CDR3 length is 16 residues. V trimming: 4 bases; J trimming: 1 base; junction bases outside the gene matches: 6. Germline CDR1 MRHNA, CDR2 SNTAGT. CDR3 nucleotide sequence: TGTGCCAGCAGTGGCTCTAGCGGGGATGGCACAGATACGCAGTATTTT. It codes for CASSGSSGDGTDTQYF.

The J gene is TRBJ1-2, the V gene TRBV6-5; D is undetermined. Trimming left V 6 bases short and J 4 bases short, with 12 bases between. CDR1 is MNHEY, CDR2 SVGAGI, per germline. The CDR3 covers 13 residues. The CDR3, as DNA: TGTGCCAGCAGCCCCTTAACTTTCTATGGCTACACCTTC. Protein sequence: CASSPLTFYGYTF.

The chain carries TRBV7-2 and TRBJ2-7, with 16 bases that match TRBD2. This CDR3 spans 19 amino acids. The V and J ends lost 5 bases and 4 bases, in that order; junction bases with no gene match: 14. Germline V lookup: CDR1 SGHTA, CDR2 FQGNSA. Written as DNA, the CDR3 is TGTGCCAGCAGCGCAGGGACTAGCGGGAGGGCCCGGGATCAATACGAGCAGTACTTC. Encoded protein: CASSAGTSGRARDQYEQYF.

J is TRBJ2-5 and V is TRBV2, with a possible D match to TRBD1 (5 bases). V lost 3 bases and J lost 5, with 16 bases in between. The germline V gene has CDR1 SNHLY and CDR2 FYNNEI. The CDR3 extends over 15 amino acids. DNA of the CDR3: TGTGCCAGCAGTGACGGCAGGGCGGTGTGGGAGACCCAGTACTTC. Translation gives CASSDGRAVWETQYF.